This T cell receptor (beta chain) was found in a study of T cells in Graves' hyperthyroidism and ophthalmopathy. Findings and caveats of the study: In blood, most of the thyroid clonotypes expanded above 0.001 were also present.

This clonotype was counted at least ten times. What it recognizes is unknown. TCR beta CDR3 region amplification was performed from RNA transcripts. Carried out on the TCR CDR3, a first-round RT-PCR used the HTBI primer set. TCRdb re-called the multiplex PCR reads through MiXCR, storing one row per CDR3 protein. Found here are fewer than 350,000 distinct CDR3 sequences, approximately 22% of them singletons; the top ten hold 50%. CDR3 size: 13 residues. Trimming left V 5 bases short and J 9 bases short, with 11 bases between. The chain is built from TRBV12-3 or TRBV12-4 and TRBJ1-6; weak D call: TRBD1 (5 bases). Material: blood. This sequence was found in a woman in her forties or fifties with Graves' hyperthyroidism. The CDR3: CASSLTGGSPLHF. CDR3 in DNA: TGTGCCAGCAGTCTCACGGGGGGTTCACCCCTCCACTTT.